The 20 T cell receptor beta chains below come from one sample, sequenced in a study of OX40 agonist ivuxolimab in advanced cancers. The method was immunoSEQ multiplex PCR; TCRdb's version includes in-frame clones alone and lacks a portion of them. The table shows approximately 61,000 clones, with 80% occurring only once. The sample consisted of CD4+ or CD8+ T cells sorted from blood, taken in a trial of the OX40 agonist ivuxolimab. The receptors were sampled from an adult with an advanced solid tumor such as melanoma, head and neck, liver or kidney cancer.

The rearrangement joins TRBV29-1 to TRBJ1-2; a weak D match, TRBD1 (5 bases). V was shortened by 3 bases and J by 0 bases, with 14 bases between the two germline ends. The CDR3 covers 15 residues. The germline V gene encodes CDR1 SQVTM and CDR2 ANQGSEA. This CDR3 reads CSVDDSVTSNYGYTF. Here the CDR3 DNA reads TGCAGCGTTGACGACAGCGTCACTTCTAACTATGGCTACACCTTC.

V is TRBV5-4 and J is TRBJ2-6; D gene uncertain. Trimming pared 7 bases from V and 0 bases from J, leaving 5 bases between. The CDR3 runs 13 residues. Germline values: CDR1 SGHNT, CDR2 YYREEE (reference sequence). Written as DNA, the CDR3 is TGTGCCAGCGCAGACTCTGGGGCCAACGTCCTGACTTTC. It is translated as CASADSGANVLTF.

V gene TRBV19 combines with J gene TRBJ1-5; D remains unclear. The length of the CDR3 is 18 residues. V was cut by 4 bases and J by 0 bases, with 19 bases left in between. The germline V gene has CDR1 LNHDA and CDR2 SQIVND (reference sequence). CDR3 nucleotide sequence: TGTGCCAGTAGTAATTCTCTAAGAACGGCAGTTAGCAATCAGCCCCAGCATTTT. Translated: CASSNSLRTAVSNQPQHF.

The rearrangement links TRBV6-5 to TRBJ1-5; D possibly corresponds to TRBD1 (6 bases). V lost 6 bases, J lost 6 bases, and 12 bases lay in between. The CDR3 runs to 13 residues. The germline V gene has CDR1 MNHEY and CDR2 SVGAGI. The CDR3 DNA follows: TGTGCCAGCAGACAGGGCGCGGCTCAGCCCCAGCATTTT. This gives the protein CASRQGAAQPQHF.

In DNA form, the CDR3 reads TGTGCCAGCAGTTTGACAGGGGGCTATGGCTACACCTTC. Amino acid sequence: CASSLTGGYGYTF. The chain links TRBV28 to TRBJ1-2; TRBD1 aligns across 9 bases. The CDR3 is 13 amino acids. Germline-derived CDR1 and CDR2 are MDHEN and SYDVKM. V was pared by 3 bases and J by 4 bases, with 0 bases of the junction left unmatched.

CDR3: CASSPIRETQYF. The CDR3 bases are TGTGCCAGCAGCCCCATCCGGGAGACCCAGTACTTC. The chain combines TRBV7-9 with TRBJ2-5; D is uncertain. V was shortened by 5 bases and J by 5 bases, with 9 bases between the two germline ends. This CDR3 comprises 12 residues. Germline V gene sequence: CDR1 SEHNR, CDR2 FQNEAQ (reference sequence).

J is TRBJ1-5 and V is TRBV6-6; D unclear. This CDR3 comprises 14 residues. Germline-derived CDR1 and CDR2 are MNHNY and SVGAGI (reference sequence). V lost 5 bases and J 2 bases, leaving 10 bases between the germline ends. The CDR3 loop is CASSTQMGNQPQHF. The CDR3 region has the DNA TGTGCCAGCAGTACACAGATGGGCAATCAGCCCCAGCATTTT.

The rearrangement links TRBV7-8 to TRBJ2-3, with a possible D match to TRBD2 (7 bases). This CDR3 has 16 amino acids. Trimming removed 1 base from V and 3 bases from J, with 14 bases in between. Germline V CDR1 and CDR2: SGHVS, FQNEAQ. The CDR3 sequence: CASSLVGGGGTDTQYF. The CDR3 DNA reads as TGTGCCAGCAGCTTAGTGGGCGGGGGCGGTACAGATACGCAGTATTTT.

CDR3 loop: CASSTQGTGAGETQYF. DNA for the CDR3: TGTGCCAGTAGTACCCAGGGGACAGGGGCGGGGGAGACCCAGTACTTC. This chain uses TRBV19 with TRBJ2-5; 10 nucleotides align to TRBD1. V was clipped by 4 bases and J by 5 bases; unmatched bases: 10. Germline V gene lookup returns CDR1 LNHDA and CDR2 SQIVND (reference sequence). CDR3 length: 16 amino acids.

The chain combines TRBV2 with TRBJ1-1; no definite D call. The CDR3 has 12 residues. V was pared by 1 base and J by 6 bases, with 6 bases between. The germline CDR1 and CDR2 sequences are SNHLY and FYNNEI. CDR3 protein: CASSEGVAEAFF. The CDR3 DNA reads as TGTGCCAGCAGTGAAGGGGTCGCTGAAGCTTTCTTT.

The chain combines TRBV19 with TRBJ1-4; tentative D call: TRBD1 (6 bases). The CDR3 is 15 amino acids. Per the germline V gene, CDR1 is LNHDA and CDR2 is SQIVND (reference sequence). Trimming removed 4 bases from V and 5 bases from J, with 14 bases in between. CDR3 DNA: TGTGCCAGTAGTAACCCGCGGCAGGGGAATGAAAAACTGTTTTTT. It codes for CASSNPRQGNEKLFF.

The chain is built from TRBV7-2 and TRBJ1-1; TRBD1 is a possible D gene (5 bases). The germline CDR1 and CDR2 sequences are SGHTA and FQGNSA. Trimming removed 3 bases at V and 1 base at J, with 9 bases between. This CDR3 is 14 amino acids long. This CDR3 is CASSFGHQNTEAFF. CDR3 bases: TGTGCCAGCAGCTTCGGACATCAGAACACTGAAGCTTTCTTT.

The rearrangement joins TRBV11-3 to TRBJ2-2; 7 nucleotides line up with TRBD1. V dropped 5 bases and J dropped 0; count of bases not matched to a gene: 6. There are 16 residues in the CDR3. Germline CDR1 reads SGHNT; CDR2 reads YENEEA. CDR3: CASSPGGQANTGELFF. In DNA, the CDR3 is TGTGCCAGCAGCCCCGGTGGACAGGCGAACACCGGGGAGCTGTTTTTT. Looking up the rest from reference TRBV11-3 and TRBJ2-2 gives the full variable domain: EAGVVQSPRYKIIEKKQPVAFWCNPISGHNTLYWYLQNLGQGPELLIRYENEEAVDDSQLPKDRFSAERLKGVDSTLKIQPAELGDSAVYLCASSPGGQANTGELFFGEGSRLTVL.

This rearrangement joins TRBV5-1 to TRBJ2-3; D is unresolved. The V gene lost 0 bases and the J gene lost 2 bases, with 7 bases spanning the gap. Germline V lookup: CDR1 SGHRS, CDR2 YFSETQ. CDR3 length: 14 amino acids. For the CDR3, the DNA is TGCGCCAGCAGCTTGGCTACCTTCACAGATACGCAGTATTTT. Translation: CASSLATFTDTQYF.

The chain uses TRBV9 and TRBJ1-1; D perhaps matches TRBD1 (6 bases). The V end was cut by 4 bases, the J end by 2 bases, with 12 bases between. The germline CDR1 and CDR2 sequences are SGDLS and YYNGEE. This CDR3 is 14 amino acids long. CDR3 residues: CASSYRDINTEAFF. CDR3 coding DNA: TGTGCCAGCAGCTATCGGGACATCAACACTGAAGCTTTCTTT.

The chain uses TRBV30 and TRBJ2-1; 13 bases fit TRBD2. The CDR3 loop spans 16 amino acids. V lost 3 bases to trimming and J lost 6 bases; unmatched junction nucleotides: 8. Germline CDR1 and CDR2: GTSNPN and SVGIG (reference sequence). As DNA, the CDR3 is TGTGCCTGGAGAACTAGCGGGGGGGCAGAAGGCAATGAGCAGTTCTTC. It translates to CAWRTSGGAEGNEQFF.

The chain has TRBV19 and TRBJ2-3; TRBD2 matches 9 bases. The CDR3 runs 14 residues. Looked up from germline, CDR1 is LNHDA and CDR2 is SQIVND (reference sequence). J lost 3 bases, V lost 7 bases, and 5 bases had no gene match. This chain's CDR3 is CASKTRGGTDTQYF. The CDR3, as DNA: TGTGCCAGTAAGACGCGGGGGGGGACAGATACGCAGTATTTT. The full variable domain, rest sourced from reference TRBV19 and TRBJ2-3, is DGGITQSPKYLFRKEGQNVTLSCEQNLNHDAMYWYRQDPGQGLRLIYYSQIVNDFQKGDIAEGYSVSREKKESFPLTVTSAQKNPTAFYLCASKTRGGTDTQYFGPGTRLTVL.

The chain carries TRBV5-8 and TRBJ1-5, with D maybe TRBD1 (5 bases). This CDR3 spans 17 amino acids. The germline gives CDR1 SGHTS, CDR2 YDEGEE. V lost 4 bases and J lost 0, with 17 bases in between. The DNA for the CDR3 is TGTGCCAGCAGCCCGCCGACGACAGCCCGTAGCAATCAGCCCCAGCATTTT. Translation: CASSPPTTARSNQPQHF.

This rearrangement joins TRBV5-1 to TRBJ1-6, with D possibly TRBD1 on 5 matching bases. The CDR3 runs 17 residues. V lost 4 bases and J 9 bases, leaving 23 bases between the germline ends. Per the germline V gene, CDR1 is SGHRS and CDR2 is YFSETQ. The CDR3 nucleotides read TGCGCCAGCAGCCCGGGACCCCAGACGGAAATAGGTTCACCCCTCCACTTT. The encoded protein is CASSPGPQTEIGSPLHF.

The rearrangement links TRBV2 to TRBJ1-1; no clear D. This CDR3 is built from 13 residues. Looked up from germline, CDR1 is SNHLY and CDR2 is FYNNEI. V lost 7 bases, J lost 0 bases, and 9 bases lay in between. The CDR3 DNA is TGTGCCAGCATTACCGGCCTGAACACTGAAGCTTTCTTT. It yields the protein CASITGLNTEAFF. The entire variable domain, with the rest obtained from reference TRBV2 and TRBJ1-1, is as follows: EPEVTQTPSHQVTQMGQEVILRCVPISNHLYFYWYRQILGQKVEFLVSFYNNEISEKSEIFDDQFSVERPDGSNFTLKIRSTKLEDSAMYFCASITGLNTEAFFGQGTRLTVV.